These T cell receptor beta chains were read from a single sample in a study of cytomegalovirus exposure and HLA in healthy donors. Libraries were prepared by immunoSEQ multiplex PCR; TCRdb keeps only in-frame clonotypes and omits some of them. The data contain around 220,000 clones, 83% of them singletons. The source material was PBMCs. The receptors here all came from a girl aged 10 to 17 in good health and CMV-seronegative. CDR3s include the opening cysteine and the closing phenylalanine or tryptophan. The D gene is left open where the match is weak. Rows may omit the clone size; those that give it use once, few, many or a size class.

DNA: TGTGCCAGCAGCTTAGCGAAATGGACAGGGAACTACGAGCAGTACTTC
CDR3: CASSLAKWTGNYEQYF
D: TRBD1
V: TRBV7-9
size: NA
J: TRBJ2-7

DNA: TGTGCCAGCAGGTGGGGGGATCAGCCCCAGCATTTT
CDR3: CASRWGDQPQHF
D: NA
V: TRBV6-1
size: few
J: TRBJ1-5

DNA: TGTGCCACAGGGGAAGCTAACTATGGCTACACCTTC
CDR3: CATGEANYGYTF
D: NA
V: TRBV7-3
size: NA
J: TRBJ1-2

DNA: TGTGCCAGCAGCTTCCAGGGGAGAAGGGCCACTGAAGCTTTCTTT
CDR3: CASSFQGRRATEAFF
D: NA
V: TRBV5-4
size: NA
J: TRBJ1-1

DNA: TGCGCCAGCAGCTTGGTTACTAGCGGGGGCCCCAGAGATACGCAGTATTTT
CDR3: CASSLVTSGGPRDTQYF
D: TRBD2
V: TRBV5-1
size: NA
J: TRBJ2-3

DNA: TGTGCCAGCAGCTGGGCAACTGGACTTTCTACCACTGAAGCTTTCTTT
CDR3: CASSWATGLSTTEAFF
D: NA
V: TRBV5-6
size: NA
J: TRBJ1-1

DNA: TGTGCCAGCAGTCCTGTTCGACAGGGAACGAGCAATCAGCCCCAGCATTTT
CDR3: CASSPVRQGTSNQPQHF
D: TRBD1
V: TRBV28
size: NA
J: TRBJ1-5

DNA: TGTGCCAGCAGCCTCCCGGGACTAGTTCAAAACACCGGGGAGCTGTTTTTT
CDR3: CASSLPGLVQNTGELFF
D: TRBD2
V: TRBV7-8
size: NA
J: TRBJ2-2

DNA: TGCGCCAGCAGCAGGCGGACAGGGGCAGATACGCAGTATTTT
CDR3: CASSRRTGADTQYF
D: TRBD1
V: TRBV5-1
size: NA
J: TRBJ2-3

DNA: TGTGCCAGCAGCTCGGCCAGGCAGGGAAATAACATTCAGTACTTC
CDR3: CASSSARQGNNIQYF
D: NA
V: TRBV5-6
size: NA
J: TRBJ2-4

DNA: TGTGCCAGTAGTACGAGGACAGGGCACCGGGATGGCTACACCTTC
CDR3: CASSTRTGHRDGYTF
D: TRBD1
V: TRBV19
size: few
J: TRBJ1-2

DNA: TGTGCCAGCAGCTCAGGGACAGGGAGTGGCTACACCTTC
CDR3: CASSSGTGSGYTF
D: TRBD1
V: TRBV7-2
size: NA
J: TRBJ1-2

DNA: TGTGCCAGCTCACCTAAGACAGGGAATGGCTACACCTTC
CDR3: CASSPKTGNGYTF
D: TRBD1
V: TRBV18
size: NA
J: TRBJ1-2

DNA: TGTGCCAGCAGTTACTCGAGGCCGGGAACGGTCTACGAGCAGTACTTC
CDR3: CASSYSRPGTVYEQYF
D: NA
V: TRBV6-8
size: few
J: TRBJ2-7

DNA: TGTGCCAGTAGTATTAGTGGCAGGGAGGATTGGCAGCCCCAGCATTTT
CDR3: CASSISGREDWQPQHF
D: NA
V: TRBV19
size: once
J: TRBJ1-5

DNA: TGTGCCAGCAGCTTGGGACAGGTCGGAAGCAATCAGCCCCAGCATTTT
CDR3: CASSLGQVGSNQPQHF
D: TRBD1
V: TRBV7-8
size: NA
J: TRBJ1-5

DNA: TGTGCCAGCAGAGAGTCCGGGACAGGGGGCGATGAGCAGTTCTTC
CDR3: CASRESGTGGDEQFF
D: TRBD1
V: TRBV6-6
size: NA
J: TRBJ2-1

DNA: TGTGCCAGCAGTGAACTCTTAGAGTACACTGAAGCTTTCTTT
CDR3: CASSELLEYTEAFF
D: NA
V: TRBV6-1
size: NA
J: TRBJ1-1

DNA: TGTGCCAGCAGCCAAGATGGAGATGCCGGCTGCACCTTC
CDR3: CASSQDGDAGCTF
D: NA
V: TRBV14
size: NA
J: TRBJ1-2

DNA: TGTGCCAGCAGTGTTGGGACGGGGGGTCAGCCCCAGCATTTT
CDR3: CASSVGTGGQPQHF
D: NA
V: TRBV2
size: NA
J: TRBJ1-5

DNA: TGTGCCAGCAGTTCATCCAGGGTACCCAATCAGCCCCAGCATTTT
CDR3: CASSSSRVPNQPQHF
D: NA
V: TRBV28
size: NA
J: TRBJ1-5

DNA: TGTGCCAGCCGCAGGCCCCCGGGGGAAGCTTTCTTT
CDR3: CASRRPPGEAFF
D: NA
V: TRBV6-5
size: few
J: TRBJ1-1

DNA: TGTGCCAGCAGCCCGGACAGGGGTAACTATGGCTACACCTTC
CDR3: CASSPDRGNYGYTF
D: TRBD1
V: TRBV6-1
size: NA
J: TRBJ1-2

DNA: TGTGCCAGCAGCCCTCAGGTTTCTGGGGCCAACGTCCTGACTTTC
CDR3: CASSPQVSGANVLTF
D: NA
V: TRBV7-3
size: few
J: TRBJ2-6

DNA: TGTGCCACCCGGGTAGAGCCCGCTTTAGGCTACGAGCAGTACTTC
CDR3: CATRVEPALGYEQYF
D: NA
V: TRBV6-5
size: NA
J: TRBJ2-7

DNA: TGTGCCAGCAGTTTTTGGCTGGTGCTCCTCCCTAGCACAGATACGCAGTATTTT
CDR3: CASSFWLVLLPSTDTQYF
D: NA
V: TRBV28
size: NA
J: TRBJ2-3

DNA: TGTGCCAGCAGCTTGGGAAGCCTGAGCTCCTACAATGAGCAGTTCTTC
CDR3: CASSLGSLSSYNEQFF
D: NA
V: TRBV5-4
size: few
J: TRBJ2-1

DNA: TGTGCCAGCAAGGATTCGGACAGTTTTATCTATGGCTACACCTTC
CDR3: CASKDSDSFIYGYTF
D: NA
V: TRBV28
size: once
J: TRBJ1-2

DNA: TGTGCCAGTAGTACACCGGGACAGGGTAATGAAAAACTGTTTTTT
CDR3: CASSTPGQGNEKLFF
D: TRBD1
V: TRBV19
size: NA
J: TRBJ1-4

DNA: TGCGCCAGCAGCTTTAGGACCGGGGAGGGCTACACCTTC
CDR3: CASSFRTGEGYTF
D: NA
V: TRBV5-1
size: NA
J: TRBJ1-2

DNA: TGTGCCAGCAGTCCCCAGGGGCTACATTATAGCAATCAGCCCCAGCATTTT
CDR3: CASSPQGLHYSNQPQHF
D: NA
V: TRBV28
size: few
J: TRBJ1-5

DNA: TGCGCCAGCAGCCAATGGGTCGGAGCCCAGAACACTGAAGCTTTCTTT
CDR3: CASSQWVGAQNTEAFF
D: NA
V: TRBV4-1
size: few
J: TRBJ1-1

DNA: TGCGCCAGCAGCTCCAAACGCCGGGACAGATATCCGGCGGATGGCTACACCTTC
CDR3: CASSSKRRDRYPADGYTF
D: TRBD1
V: TRBV5-1
size: NA
J: TRBJ1-2

DNA: TGTGCCAGCAGCCAAGAAGGGGGAACAAATCAGCCCCAGCATTTT
CDR3: CASSQEGGTNQPQHF
D: NA
V: TRBV4-2
size: NA
J: TRBJ1-5

DNA: TGTGCCAGCAGCCTTACCGGGACAGGGTTGTCCTACAATGAGCAGTTCTTC
CDR3: CASSLTGTGLSYNEQFF
D: TRBD1
V: TRBV11-2
size: NA
J: TRBJ2-1

DNA: TGTGCCAGCAGTGGACGCGCGAGTGGGGACATCGAGCAGTACTTC
CDR3: CASSGRASGDIEQYF
D: NA
V: TRBV28
size: NA
J: TRBJ2-7

DNA: TGTGCCTGGAGTATTGGAGAGGACGAGCAGTACTTC
CDR3: CAWSIGEDEQYF
D: NA
V: TRBV30
size: NA
J: TRBJ2-7

DNA: TGTGCCAGTAGTGGGCGACAGCTTCAAGAGACCCAGTACTTC
CDR3: CASSGRQLQETQYF
D: NA
V: TRBV19
size: NA
J: TRBJ2-5

DNA: TGTGCCAGCAGCTTGTCGAGCACTGAAGCTTTCTTT
CDR3: CASSLSSTEAFF
D: NA
V: TRBV5-4
size: NA
J: TRBJ1-1

DNA: TGTGCCAGCAGTTGGGCGGGAGGACGGACGAACACCGGGGAGCTGTTTTTT
CDR3: CASSWAGGRTNTGELFF
D: TRBD2
V: TRBV27
size: NA
J: TRBJ2-2

DNA: TGTGCCAGCAGTTTAAAGGCACAGGGTACGAAGGAGCAGTACTTC
CDR3: CASSLKAQGTKEQYF
D: NA
V: TRBV28
size: NA
J: TRBJ2-7

DNA: TGCGCCAGCCTTAAAGACAGGTTGAACACTGAAGCTTTCTTT
CDR3: CASLKDRLNTEAFF
D: NA
V: TRBV10-1
size: NA
J: TRBJ1-1

DNA: TGTGCCAGTAGTATAAGCTCGGGTTATGGCTACACCTTC
CDR3: CASSISSGYGYTF
D: NA
V: TRBV19
size: NA
J: TRBJ1-2

DNA: TGTGCCAGCAGCCCTAGGGAGAGGGTTGGCTATGGCTACACCTTC
CDR3: CASSPRERVGYGYTF
D: NA
V: TRBV11-2
size: NA
J: TRBJ1-2

DNA: TGTGCCACCGGCTTCGTAACCGGGACAGCGGATGAAGCTTTCTTT
CDR3: CATGFVTGTADEAFF
D: TRBD1
V: TRBV19
size: NA
J: TRBJ1-1

DNA: TGTGCCAGCAGTAGCCCCGCACAGGGGGCTGGGGAGCAGTACTTC
CDR3: CASSSPAQGAGEQYF
D: TRBD1
V: TRBV27
size: few
J: TRBJ2-7

DNA: TGTGCCAGCAGTTACAAGGGGGTACACGAGCAGTACTTC
CDR3: CASSYKGVHEQYF
D: NA
V: TRBV6-5
size: NA
J: TRBJ2-7

DNA: TGTGCCAGCACGCGGTCCTACGTGTGGACTGAAGCTTTCTTT
CDR3: CASTRSYVWTEAFF
D: NA
V: TRBV5-4
size: few
J: TRBJ1-1

DNA: TGTGCCAGCTCACGGAGGACTAGCGGGGGCTCTAGCACAGATACGCAGTATTTT
CDR3: CASSRRTSGGSSTDTQYF
D: TRBD2
V: TRBV18
size: NA
J: TRBJ2-3

DNA: TGTGCCAGCTCACCGGGACGAGGGGGCGGAGAGACCCAGTACTTC
CDR3: CASSPGRGGGETQYF
D: TRBD1
V: TRBV18
size: NA
J: TRBJ2-5

DNA: TGTGCCAGCAGCTTGATGCAGGGAACCTACGAGCAGTACTTC
CDR3: CASSLMQGTYEQYF
D: NA
V: TRBV5-5
size: NA
J: TRBJ2-7

DNA: TGTGCCAGCAGGGTCAGGGGGCTAAGGGAAAAACTGTTTTTT
CDR3: CASRVRGLREKLFF
D: TRBD1
V: TRBV2
size: few
J: TRBJ1-4

DNA: TGCGCCAGCAAATGGACAACGAACACCGGGGAGCTGTTTTTT
CDR3: CASKWTTNTGELFF
D: NA
V: TRBV5-1
size: NA
J: TRBJ2-2

DNA: TGTGCCAGCAGCCCGAAGCGGGAGTCCTACAATGAGCAGTTCTTC
CDR3: CASSPKRESYNEQFF
D: TRBD2
V: TRBV7-9
size: NA
J: TRBJ2-1

DNA: TGTGCCAGCAGGTCGGGACAGGGGGCCACCTACGAGCAGTACTTC
CDR3: CASRSGQGATYEQYF
D: TRBD1
V: TRBV5-4
size: once
J: TRBJ2-7

DNA: TGTGCCACCAGCAGAGATATCGGACTAGCGGGAGCCCAAGAGACCCAGTACTTC
CDR3: CATSRDIGLAGAQETQYF
D: TRBD2
V: TRBV15
size: NA
J: TRBJ2-5